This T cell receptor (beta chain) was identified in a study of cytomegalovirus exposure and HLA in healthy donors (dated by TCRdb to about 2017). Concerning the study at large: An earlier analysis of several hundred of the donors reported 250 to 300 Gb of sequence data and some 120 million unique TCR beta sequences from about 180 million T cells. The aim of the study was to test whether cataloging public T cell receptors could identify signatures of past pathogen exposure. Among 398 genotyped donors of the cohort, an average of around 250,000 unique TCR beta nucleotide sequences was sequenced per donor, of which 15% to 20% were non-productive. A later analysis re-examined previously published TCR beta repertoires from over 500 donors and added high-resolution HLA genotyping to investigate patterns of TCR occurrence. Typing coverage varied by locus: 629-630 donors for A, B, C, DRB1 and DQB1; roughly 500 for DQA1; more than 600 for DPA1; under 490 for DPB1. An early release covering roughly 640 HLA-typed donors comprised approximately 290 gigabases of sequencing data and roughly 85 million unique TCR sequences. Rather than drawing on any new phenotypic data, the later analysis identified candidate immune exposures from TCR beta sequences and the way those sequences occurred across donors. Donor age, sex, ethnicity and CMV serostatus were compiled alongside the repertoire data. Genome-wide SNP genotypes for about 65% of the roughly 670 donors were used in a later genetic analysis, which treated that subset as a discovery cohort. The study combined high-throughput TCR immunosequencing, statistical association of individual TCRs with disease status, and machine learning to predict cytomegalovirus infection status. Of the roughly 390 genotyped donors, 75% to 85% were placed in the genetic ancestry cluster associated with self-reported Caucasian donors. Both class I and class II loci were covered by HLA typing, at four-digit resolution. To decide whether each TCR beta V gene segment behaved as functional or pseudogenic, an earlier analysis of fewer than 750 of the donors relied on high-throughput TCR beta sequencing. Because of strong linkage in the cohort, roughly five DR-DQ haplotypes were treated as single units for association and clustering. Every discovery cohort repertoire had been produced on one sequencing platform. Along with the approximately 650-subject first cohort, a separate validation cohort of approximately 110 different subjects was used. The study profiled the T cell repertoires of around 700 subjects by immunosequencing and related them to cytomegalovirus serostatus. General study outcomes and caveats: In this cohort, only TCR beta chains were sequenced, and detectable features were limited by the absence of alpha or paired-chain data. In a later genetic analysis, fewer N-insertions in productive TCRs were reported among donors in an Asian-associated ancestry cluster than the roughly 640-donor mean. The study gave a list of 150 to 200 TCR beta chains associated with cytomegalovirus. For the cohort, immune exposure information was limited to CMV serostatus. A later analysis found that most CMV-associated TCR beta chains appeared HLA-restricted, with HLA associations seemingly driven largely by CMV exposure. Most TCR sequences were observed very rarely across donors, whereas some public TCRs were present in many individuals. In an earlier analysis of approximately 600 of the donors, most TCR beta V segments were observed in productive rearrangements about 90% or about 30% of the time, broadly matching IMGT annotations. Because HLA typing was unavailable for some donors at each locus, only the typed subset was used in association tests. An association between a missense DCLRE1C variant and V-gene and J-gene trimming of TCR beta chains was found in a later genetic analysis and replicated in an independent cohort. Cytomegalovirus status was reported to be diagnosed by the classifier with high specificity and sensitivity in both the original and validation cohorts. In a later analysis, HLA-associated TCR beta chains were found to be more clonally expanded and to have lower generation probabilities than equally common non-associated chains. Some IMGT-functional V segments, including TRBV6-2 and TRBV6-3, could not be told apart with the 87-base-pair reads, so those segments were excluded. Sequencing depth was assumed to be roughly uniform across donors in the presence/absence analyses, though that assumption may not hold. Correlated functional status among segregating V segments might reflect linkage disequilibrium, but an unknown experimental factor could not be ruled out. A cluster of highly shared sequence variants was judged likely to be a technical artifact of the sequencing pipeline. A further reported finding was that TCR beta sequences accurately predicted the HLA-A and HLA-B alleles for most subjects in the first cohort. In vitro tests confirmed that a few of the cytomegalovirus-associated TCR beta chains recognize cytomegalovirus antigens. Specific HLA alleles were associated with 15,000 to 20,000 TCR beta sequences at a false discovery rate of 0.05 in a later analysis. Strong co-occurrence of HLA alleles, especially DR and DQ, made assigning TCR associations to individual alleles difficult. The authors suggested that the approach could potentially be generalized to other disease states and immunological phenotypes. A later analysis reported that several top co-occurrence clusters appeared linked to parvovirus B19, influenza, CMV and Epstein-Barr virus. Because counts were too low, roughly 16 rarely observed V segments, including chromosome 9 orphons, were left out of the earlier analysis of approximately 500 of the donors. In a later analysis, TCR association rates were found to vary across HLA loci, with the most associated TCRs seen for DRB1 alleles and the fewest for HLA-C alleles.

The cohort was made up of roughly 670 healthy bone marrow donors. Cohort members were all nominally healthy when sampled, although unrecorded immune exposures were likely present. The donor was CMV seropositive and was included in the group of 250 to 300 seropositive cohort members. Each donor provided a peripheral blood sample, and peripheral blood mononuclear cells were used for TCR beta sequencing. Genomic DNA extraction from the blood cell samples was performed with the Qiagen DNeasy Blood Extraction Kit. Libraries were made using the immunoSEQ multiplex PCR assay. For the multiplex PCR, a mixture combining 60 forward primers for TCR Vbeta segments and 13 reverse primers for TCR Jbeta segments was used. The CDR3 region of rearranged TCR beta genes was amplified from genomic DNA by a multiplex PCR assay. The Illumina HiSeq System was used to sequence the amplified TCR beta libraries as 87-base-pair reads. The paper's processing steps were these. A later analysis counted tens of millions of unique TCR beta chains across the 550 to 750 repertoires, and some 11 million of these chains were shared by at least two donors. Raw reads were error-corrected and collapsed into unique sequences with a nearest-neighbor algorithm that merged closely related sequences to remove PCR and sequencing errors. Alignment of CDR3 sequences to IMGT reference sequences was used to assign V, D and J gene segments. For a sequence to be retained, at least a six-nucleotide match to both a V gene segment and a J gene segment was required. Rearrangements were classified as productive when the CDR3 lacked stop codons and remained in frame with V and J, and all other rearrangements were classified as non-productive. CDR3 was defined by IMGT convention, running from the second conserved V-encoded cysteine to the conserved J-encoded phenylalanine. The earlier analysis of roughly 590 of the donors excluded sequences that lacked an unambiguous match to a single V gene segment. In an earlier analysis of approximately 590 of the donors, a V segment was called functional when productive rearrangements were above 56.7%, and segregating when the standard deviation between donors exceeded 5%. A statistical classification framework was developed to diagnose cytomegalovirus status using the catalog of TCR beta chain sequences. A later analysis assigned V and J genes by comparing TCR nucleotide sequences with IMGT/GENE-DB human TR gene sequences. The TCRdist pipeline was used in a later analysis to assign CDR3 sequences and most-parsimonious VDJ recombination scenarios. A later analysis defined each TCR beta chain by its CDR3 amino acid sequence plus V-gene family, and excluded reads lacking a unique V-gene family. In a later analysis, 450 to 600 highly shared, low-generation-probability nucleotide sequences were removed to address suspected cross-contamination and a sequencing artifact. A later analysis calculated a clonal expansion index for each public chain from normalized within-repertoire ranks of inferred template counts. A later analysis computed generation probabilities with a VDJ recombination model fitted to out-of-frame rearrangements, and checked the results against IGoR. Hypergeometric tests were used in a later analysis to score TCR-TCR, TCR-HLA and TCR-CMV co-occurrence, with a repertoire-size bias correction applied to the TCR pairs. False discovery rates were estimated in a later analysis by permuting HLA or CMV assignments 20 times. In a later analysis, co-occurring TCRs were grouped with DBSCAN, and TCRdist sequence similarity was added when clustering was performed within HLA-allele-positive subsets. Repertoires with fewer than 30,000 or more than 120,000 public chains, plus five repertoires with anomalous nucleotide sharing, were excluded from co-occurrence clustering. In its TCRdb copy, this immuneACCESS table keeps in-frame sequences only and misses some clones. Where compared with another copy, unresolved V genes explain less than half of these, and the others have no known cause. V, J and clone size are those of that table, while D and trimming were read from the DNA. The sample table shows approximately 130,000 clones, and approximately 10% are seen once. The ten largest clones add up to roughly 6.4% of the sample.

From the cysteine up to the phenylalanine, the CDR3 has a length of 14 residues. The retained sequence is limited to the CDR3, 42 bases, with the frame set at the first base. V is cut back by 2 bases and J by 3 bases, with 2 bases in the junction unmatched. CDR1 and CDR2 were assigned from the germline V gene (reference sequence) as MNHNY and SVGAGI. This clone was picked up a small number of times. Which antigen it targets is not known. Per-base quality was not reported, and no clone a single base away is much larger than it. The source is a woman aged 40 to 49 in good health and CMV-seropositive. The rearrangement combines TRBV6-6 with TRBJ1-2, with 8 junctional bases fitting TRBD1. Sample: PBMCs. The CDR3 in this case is CASSYAGGDYGYTF. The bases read TGTGCCAGCAGTTACGCAGGGGGCGACTATGGCTACACCTTC.